The 17 T cell receptor beta chains below were found in one sample sequenced in a study of blood T cell repertoires in COVID-19. Assay used: immunoSEQ multiplex PCR; TCRdb lists only in-frame clones, some missing. Of approximately 60,000 clones listed, about three quarters are singletons. The sequencing sample was made of peripheral blood. These receptors originate from a man aged 45-60 years with active or convalescent COVID-19.

This clone was seen a single time. This chain uses TRBV7-2 with TRBJ2-3; 7 nucleotides align to TRBD1. The length of the CDR3 is 14 residues. Losses at the gene ends were 1 base for V and 6 bases for J; bases not matched to a gene: 4. Germline values: CDR1 SGHTA, CDR2 FQGNSA. CDR3 DNA: TGTGCCAGCAGCTTAGTACAGGGGCTGGATACGCAGTATTTT. Translated, it gives CASSLVQGLDTQYF.

This chain connects TRBV19 to TRBJ1-2, with D perhaps matching TRBD1 (5 bases). The CDR3 contains 14 residues. The ends were cut back, 3 bases at V and 4 bases at J, with 12 bases in the middle. The germline gives CDR1 LNHDA, CDR2 SQIVND (reference sequence). This CDR3 is CASSIQGVTYGYTF. CDR3 DNA sequence: TGTGCCAGTAGTATTCAGGGCGTCACCTATGGCTACACCTTC.

V usage is TRBV7-9 and J usage is TRBJ2-7, with D possibly being TRBD1 (5 bases). V shed 3 bases and J shed 6 bases, with 15 bases lying between them. The CDR3 consists of 14 residues. Germline V gives CDR1 SEHNR, CDR2 FQNEAQ (reference sequence). CDR3 protein: CASSFRAGSFEQYF. In DNA, the CDR3 is TGTGCCAGCAGCTTCAGGGCAGGTTCTTTCGAGCAGTACTTC.

The rearrangement links TRBV12-3 or TRBV12-4 to TRBJ1-5; D gene unclear. V lost 3 bases and J lost 3, with 6 bases in between. CDR3 length equals 13 residues. Written as DNA, the CDR3 is TGTGCCAGCAGTTTTCGTCTCAATCAGCCCCAGCATTTT. It yields the protein CASSFRLNQPQHF.

The chain couples TRBV19 to TRBJ1-5, with TRBD1 identical over 10 bases. The CDR3 spans 13 residues. Germline trimming cut 11 bases from V and 6 bases from J; bases unmatched to any gene: 7. Germline values: CDR1 LNHDA, CDR2 SQIVND (reference sequence). The CDR3: CAGAGTGAQPQHF. The CDR3 DNA reads TGTGCCGGAGCCGGGACAGGGGCTCAGCCCCAGCATTTT.

V is TRBV5-1 and J is TRBJ2-3; D gene uncertain. This CDR3 is 14 amino acids long. The V end lost 4 bases, the J end lost 2 bases, and 11 bases lay between the germline ends. Germline loops: CDR1 SGHRS, CDR2 YFSETQ. CDR3 bases: TGCGCCAGCAGCCCGCAGGTTTTCACAGATACGCAGTATTTT. Translated, it gives CASSPQVFTDTQYF.

This chain links TRBV7-2 with TRBJ2-1, with 10 positions matching TRBD2. With 2 bases clipped from V and 2 bases from J, the junction kept 9 bases outside the gene matches. Germline V lookup: CDR1 SGHTA, CDR2 FQGNSA. The CDR3 runs to 18 residues. The CDR3 bases are TGTGCCAGCAGCTTACCTTCTTCTAGCGGGAGCACCTACAATGAGCAGTTCTTC. Its translation: CASSLPSSSGSTYNEQFF. Drawing the rest from reference TRBV7-2 and TRBJ2-1, the complete variable domain is GAGVSQSPSNKVTEKGKDVELRCDPISGHTALYWYRQSLGQGLEFLIYFQGNSAPDKSGLPSDRFSAERTGGSVSTLTIQRTQQEDSAVYLCASSLPSSSGSTYNEQFFGPGTRLTVL.

This clone was seen a single time. The J gene is TRBJ2-7, the V gene TRBV9, with unresolved D. CDR1 and CDR2 (germline): SGDLS, YYNGEE. Trimming shortened V by 0 bases and J by 2 bases, and 12 bases separated the two germline ends. The length of the CDR3 is 15 residues. The CDR3 is CASSVDPEPPYEQYF. CDR3 DNA: TGTGCCAGCAGCGTAGACCCGGAGCCACCCTACGAGCAGTACTTC.

The chain employs TRBV5-4 and TRBJ1-2; no reliable D call. This CDR3 region has 13 residues. Germline-derived CDR1 and CDR2 are SGHNT and YYREEE (reference sequence). The germline V and J ends were trimmed by 4 bases and 3 bases, with 10 bases remaining between them. CDR3 region: CASSRQEDYGYTF. CDR3 in DNA: TGTGCCAGCAGCCGGCAGGAGGACTATGGCTACACCTTC.

V gene TRBV5-4 combines with J gene TRBJ2-7; 9 bases are shared with TRBD1. There are 15 residues in the CDR3. Looked up from germline, CDR1 is SGHNT and CDR2 is YYREEE (reference sequence). V shed 5 bases, J shed 5 bases, and the junction held 11 bases outside the gene matches. CDR3 loop: CASRLKQGAFDEQYF. The CDR3 DNA follows: TGTGCCAGCAGGTTGAAACAGGGGGCTTTCGACGAGCAGTACTTC.

V gene TRBV2 combines with J gene TRBJ1-5; TRBD1 agrees at 11 bases. The CDR3 loop spans 15 amino acids. The ends lost 7 bases at V and 4 bases at J; junction bases unmatched: 6. Germline CDR1 SNHLY, CDR2 FYNNEI. The CDR3, as DNA: TGTGCCAGCAAGGTAGGACAGGGGGCTAATCAGCCCCAGCATTTT. Translated, it gives CASKVGQGANQPQHF.

The chain is built from TRBV27 and TRBJ1-2; 11 bases match TRBD1. The V segment lost 7 bases and the J segment 7 bases; nucleotides outside the gene matches: 14. The germline V gene encodes CDR1 MNHEY and CDR2 SMNVEV (reference sequence). The CDR3 sequence is 16 residues long. In nucleotides, the CDR3 is TGTGCCAGCAAGGGACAGGGGGGGGGACAAAGGGTTGGCTACACCTTC. Translation gives CASKGQGGGQRVGYTF.

For this clone: Other DNA sequences within the sample encode an identical CDR3. The V and J genes are TRBV11-2 and TRBJ2-3; D is unresolved. The CDR3 loop spans 12 amino acids. Germline lookup yields CDR1 SGHAT and CDR2 FQNNGV. V shed 3 bases and J shed 5 bases, with 6 bases lying between them. CDR3 sequence: CASSFSRDTQYF. In DNA form, the CDR3 reads TGTGCCAGCAGCTTTTCCCGAGATACGCAGTATTTT.

This clone qualifies as medium-sized (0.01 to 0.1%). V is TRBV7-8 and J is TRBJ2-1, with 7 nucleotides matching TRBD2. CDR3 length equals 18 residues. Germline values: CDR1 SGHVS, CDR2 FQNEAQ. The trim removed 2 bases at V and 5 bases at J, leaving 15 bases unmatched. The CDR3 nucleotides are TGTGCCAGCAGCTTACAAGGGAGGGCGGGAGTTGGGAACAATGAGCAGTTCTTC. It codes for CASSLQGRAGVGNNEQFF.

V usage is TRBV19 and J usage is TRBJ2-2; D is ambiguous. Trimming left V 5 bases short and J 5 bases short, with 12 bases between. CDR1 and CDR2 (germline): LNHDA, SQIVND (reference sequence). The CDR3 is 14 residues long. CDR3 in amino acids: CASSASYVTGELFF. In DNA, the CDR3 is TGTGCCAGTAGTGCCTCCTATGTAACCGGGGAGCTGTTTTTT. Full variable domain (remainder filled in from reference TRBV19 and TRBJ2-2): DGGITQSPKYLFRKEGQNVTLSCEQNLNHDAMYWYRQDPGQGLRLIYYSQIVNDFQKGDIAEGYSVSREKKESFPLTVTSAQKNPTAFYLCASSASYVTGELFFGEGSRLTVL.

J is TRBJ1-2 and V is TRBV3-1 (or the pseudogene TRBV3-2); 8 nucleotides agree with TRBD1. Germline lookup yields CDR1 LGHDT and CDR2 YNNKEL (reference sequence). The ends lost 4 bases at V and 4 bases at J; junction bases unmatched: 2. The CDR3 totals 13 residues. Here the CDR3 DNA reads TGTGCCAGCAGCCGGGGGACAGGCTATGGCTACACCTTC. It codes for CASSRGTGYGYTF.

The chain combines TRBV9 with TRBJ2-5, with unresolved D. CDR3 length: 12 amino acids. Trimming took off 5 bases at V and 2 bases at J, with 7 bases between the two ends. Germline CDR1 SGDLS, CDR2 YYNGEE. The CDR3, as DNA: TGTGCCAGCAGTCGAACACAAGAGACCCAGTACTTC. Protein: CASSRTQETQYF.